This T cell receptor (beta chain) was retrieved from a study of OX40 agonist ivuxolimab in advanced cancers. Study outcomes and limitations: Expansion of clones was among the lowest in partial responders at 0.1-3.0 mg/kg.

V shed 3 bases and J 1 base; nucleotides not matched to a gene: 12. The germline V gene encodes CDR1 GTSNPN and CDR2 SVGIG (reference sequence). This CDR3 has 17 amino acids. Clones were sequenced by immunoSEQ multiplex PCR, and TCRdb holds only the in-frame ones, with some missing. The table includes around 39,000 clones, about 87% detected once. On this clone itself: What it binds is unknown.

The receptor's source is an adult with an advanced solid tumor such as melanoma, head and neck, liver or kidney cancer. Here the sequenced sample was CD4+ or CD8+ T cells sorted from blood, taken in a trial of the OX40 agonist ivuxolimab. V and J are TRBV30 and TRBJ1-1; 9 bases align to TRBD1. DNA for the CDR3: TGTGCCTGGAGGATCTGGTTTAGGGGACAGGGGAACACTGAAGCTTTCTTT. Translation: CAWRIWFRGQGNTEAFF. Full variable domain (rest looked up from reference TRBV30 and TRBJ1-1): SQTIHQWPATLVQPVGSPLSLECTVEGTSNPNLYWYRQAAGRGLQLLFYSVGIGQISSEVPQNLSASRPQDRQFILSSKKLLLSDSGFYLCAWRIWFRGQGNTEAFFGQGTRLTVV.